This T cell receptor (beta chain) was sequenced during a study of blood T cell repertoires in COVID-19. Study context: The United States, Italy and Spain were the sources of the acute and convalescent COVID-19 samples.

The length of the CDR3 is 15 residues. CDR1 is SGHNT, CDR2 YYREEE, per germline (reference sequence). Germline trimming cut 2 bases from V and 4 bases from J; bases unmatched to any gene: 1. Assay: immunoSEQ multiplex PCR; the TCRdb copy retains only in-frame clones and omits some. The sample carries approximately 52,000 clones, 86% recorded once. The TCR sequence derives from a man between 60 and 75 years old with acute or convalescent COVID-19. The sample was peripheral blood. This chain uses TRBV5-4 with TRBJ2-7; 15 nucleotides agree with TRBD2. CDR3 sequence reads: CASSFGTSGGYEQYF. CDR3 nucleotide sequence: TGTGCCAGCAGCTTTGGGACTAGCGGGGGGTACGAGCAGTACTTC.